This T cell receptor (beta chain) was observed in a study of Ad26.COV2.S vaccination and SARS-CoV-2 variants. The wider study: Each vaccinee took Ad26.COV2.S intramuscularly, once or twice 56 days apart.

This sample's treatment: roughly 20 received Ad26.COV2.S at low or high dose, single or two shots; 5 received placebo; per-sample allocation not given. Following the first vaccine or placebo injection, samples were taken on day 63. The repertoire was sequenced with immunoSEQ multiplex PCR; TCRdb's copy has only in-frame clones and lacks some. The sample lists roughly 320,000 clones; approximately 80% were seen once. The CDR3 totals 11 residues. V gave up 5 bases and J gave up 8 bases, with 7 bases separating them. Germline V lookup: CDR1 SGHNT, CDR2 YENEEA. The sample was peripheral blood, taken in a trial of Ad26.COV2.S vaccine versus placebo. This receptor was identified in a person aged 18-60 years who received the Ad26.COV2.S COVID-19 vaccine or a placebo. The chain uses TRBV11-3 and TRBJ2-4; TRBD2 might be the D (5 bases). CDR3 nucleotides: TGTGCCAGCAGCAAGGAGGACATTCAGTACTTC. Protein: CASSKEDIQYF.